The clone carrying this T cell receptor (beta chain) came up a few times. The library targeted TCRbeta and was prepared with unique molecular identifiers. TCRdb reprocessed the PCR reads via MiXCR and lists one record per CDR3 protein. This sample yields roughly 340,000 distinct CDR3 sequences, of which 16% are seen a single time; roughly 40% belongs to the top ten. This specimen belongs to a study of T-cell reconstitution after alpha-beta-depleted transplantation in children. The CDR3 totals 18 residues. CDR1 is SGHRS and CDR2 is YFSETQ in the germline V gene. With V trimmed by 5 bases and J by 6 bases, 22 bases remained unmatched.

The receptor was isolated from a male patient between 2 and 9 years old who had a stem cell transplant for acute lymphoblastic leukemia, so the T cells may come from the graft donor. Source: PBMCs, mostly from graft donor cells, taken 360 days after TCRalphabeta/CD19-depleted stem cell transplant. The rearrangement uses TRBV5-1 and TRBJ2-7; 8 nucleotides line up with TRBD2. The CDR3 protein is CASSHPALELAGNGEQYF. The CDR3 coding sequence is TGCGCCAGCAGTCACCCGGCATTGGAGCTAGCGGGTAATGGCGAGCAGTACTTC.